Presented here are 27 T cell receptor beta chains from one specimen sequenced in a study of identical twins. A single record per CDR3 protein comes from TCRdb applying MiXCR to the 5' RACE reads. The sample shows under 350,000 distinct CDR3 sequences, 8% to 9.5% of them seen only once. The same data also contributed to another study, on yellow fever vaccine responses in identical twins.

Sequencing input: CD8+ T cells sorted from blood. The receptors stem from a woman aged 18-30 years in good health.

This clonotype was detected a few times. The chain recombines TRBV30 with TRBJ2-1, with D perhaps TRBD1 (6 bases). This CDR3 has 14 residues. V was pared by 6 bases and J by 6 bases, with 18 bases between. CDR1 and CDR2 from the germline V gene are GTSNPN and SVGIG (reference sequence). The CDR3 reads CACTTGFPSNEQFF. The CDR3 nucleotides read TGTGCCTGCACAACAGGGTTCCCCTCCAATGAGCAGTTCTTC.

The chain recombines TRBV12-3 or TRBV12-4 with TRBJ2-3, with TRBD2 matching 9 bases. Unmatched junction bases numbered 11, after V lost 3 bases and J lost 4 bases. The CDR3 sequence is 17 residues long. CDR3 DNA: TGTGCCAGCAGTTTCAGGGCGGGAGGGACGACCCCAGATACGCAGTATTTT. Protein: CASSFRAGGTTPDTQYF.

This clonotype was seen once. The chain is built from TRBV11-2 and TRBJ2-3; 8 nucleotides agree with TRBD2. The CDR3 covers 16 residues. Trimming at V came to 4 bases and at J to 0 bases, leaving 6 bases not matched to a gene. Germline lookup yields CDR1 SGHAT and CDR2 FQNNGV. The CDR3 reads CASSSGAGGSTDTQYF. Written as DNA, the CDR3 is TGTGCCAGCAGCTCCGGTGCGGGGGGTAGCACAGATACGCAGTATTTT. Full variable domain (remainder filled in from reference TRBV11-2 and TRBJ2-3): EAGVAQSPRYKIIEKRQSVAFWCNPISGHATLYWYQQILGQGPKLLIQFQNNGVVDDSQLPKDRFSAERLKGVDSTLKIQPAKLEDSAVYLCASSSGAGGSTDTQYFGPGTRLTVL.

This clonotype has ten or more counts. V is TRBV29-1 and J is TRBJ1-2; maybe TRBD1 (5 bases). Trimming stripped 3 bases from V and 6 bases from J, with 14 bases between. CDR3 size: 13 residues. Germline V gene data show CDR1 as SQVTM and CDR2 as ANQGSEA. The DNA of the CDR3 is TGCAGCGTTGACATTGGCAGGGCGCATGGCTACACCTTC. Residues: CSVDIGRAHGYTF.

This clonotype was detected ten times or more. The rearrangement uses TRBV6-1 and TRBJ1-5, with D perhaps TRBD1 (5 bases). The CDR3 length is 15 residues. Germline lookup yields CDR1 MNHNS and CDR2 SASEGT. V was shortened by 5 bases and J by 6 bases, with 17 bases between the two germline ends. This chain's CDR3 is CASSKTHGGTQPQHF. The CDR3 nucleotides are TGTGCCAGCAGTAAAACACATGGGGGTACTCAGCCCCAGCATTTT.

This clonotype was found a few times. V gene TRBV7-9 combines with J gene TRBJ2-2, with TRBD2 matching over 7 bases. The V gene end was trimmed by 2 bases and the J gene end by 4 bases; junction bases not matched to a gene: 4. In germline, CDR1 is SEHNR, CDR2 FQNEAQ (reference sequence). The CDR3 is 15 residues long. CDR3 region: CASSLLRESTGELFF. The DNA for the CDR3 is TGTGCCAGCAGCTTATTGCGGGAGAGCACCGGGGAGCTGTTTTTT.

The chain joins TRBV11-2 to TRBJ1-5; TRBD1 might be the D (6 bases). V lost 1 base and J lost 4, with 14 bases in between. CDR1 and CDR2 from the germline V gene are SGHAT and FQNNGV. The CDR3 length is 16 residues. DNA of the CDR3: TGTGCCAGCAGCTTAGCTCCCGCAGGGGATAATCAGCCCCAGCATTTT. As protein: CASSLAPAGDNQPQHF. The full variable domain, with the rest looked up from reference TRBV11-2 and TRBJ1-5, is EAGVAQSPRYKIIEKRQSVAFWCNPISGHATLYWYQQILGQGPKLLIQFQNNGVVDDSQLPKDRFSAERLKGVDSTLKIQPAKLEDSAVYLCASSLAPAGDNQPQHFGDGTRLSIL.

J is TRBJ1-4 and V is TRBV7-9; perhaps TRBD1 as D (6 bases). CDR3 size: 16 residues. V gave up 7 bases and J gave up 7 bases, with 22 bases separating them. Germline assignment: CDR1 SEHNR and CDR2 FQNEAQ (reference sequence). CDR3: CASTKASGALFEKLFF. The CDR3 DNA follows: TGTGCCAGCACCAAGGCATCAGGGGCGTTATTTGAAAAACTGTTTTTT.

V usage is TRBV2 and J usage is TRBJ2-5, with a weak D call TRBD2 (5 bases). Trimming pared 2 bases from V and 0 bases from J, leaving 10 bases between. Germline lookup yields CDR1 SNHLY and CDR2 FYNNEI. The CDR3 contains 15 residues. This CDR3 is CASSERTDYQETQYF. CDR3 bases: TGTGCCAGCAGTGAAAGAACGGACTACCAAGAGACCCAGTACTTC.

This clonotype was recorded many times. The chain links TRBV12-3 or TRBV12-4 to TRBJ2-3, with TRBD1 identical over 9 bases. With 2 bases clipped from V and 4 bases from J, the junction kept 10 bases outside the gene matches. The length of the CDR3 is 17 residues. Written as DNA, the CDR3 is TGTGCCAGCAGTTTATCCACGGGACAGGGCGACCCAGATACGCAGTATTTT. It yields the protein CASSLSTGQGDPDTQYF.

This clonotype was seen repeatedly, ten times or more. CDR3 loop: CSARGEGYEQYF. DNA for the CDR3: TGCAGTGCTAGGGGGGAGGGATACGAGCAGTACTTC. The chain recombines TRBV20-1 with TRBJ2-7; 7 positions match TRBD2. J lost 4 bases, V lost 3 bases, and 3 bases had no gene match. The CDR3 has 12 amino acids. Germline loops: CDR1 DFQATT, CDR2 SNEGSKA (reference sequence).

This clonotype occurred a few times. CDR3: CASSESPYMNTEAFF. The CDR3 nucleotides are TGCGCCAGCAGTGAGTCCCCCTACATGAACACTGAAGCTTTCTTT. The chain has TRBV10-2 and TRBJ1-1; D is unclear. This CDR3 is built from 15 residues. Germline V lookup: CDR1 WSHSY, CDR2 SAAADI. Trimming cost V 0 bases and J 0 bases, with 8 bases left between them.

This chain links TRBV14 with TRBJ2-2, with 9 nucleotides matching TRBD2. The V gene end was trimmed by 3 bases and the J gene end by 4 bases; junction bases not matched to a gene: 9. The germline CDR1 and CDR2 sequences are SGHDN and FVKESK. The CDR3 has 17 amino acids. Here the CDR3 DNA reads TGTGCCAGCAGCCACCTCCCCGCGGGGGGGGGCACCGGGGAGCTGTTTTTT. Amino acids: CASSHLPAGGGTGELFF.

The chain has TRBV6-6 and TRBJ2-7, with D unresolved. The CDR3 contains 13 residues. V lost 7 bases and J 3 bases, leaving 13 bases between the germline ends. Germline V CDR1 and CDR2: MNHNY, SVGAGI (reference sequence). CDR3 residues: CASTQLDVYEQYF. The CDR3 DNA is TGTGCCAGCACCCAATTGGATGTCTACGAGCAGTACTTC.

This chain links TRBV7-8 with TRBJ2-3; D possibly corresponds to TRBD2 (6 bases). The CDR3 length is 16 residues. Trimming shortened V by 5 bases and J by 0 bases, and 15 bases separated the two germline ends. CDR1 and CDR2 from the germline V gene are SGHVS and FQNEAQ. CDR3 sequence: CASSEKLAASTDTQYF. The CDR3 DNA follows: TGTGCCAGCAGCGAAAAACTAGCTGCCAGCACAGATACGCAGTATTTT.

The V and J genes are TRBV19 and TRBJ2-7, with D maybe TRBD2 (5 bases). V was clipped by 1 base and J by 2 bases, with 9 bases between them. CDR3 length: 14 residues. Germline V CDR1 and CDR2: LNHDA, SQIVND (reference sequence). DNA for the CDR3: TGTGCCAGTAGTATAGTTGGGAGCGCCTACGAGCAGTACTTC. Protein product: CASSIVGSAYEQYF.

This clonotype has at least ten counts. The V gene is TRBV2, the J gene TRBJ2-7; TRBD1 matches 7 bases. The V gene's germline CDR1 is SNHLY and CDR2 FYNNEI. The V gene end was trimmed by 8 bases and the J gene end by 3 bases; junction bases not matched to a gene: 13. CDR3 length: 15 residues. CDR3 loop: CASCSLRGRIYEQYF. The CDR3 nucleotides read TGTGCCAGCTGCTCACTGAGGGGGCGCATCTACGAGCAGTACTTC.

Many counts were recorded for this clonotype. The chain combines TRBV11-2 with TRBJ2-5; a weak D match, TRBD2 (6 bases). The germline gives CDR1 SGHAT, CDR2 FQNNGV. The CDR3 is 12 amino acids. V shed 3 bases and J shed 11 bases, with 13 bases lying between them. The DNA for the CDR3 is TGTGCCAGCAGCTTTTTCGGGGGTTCTCAGTACTTC. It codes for CASSFFGGSQYF. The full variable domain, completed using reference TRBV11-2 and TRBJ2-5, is EAGVAQSPRYKIIEKRQSVAFWCNPISGHATLYWYQQILGQGPKLLIQFQNNGVVDDSQLPKDRFSAERLKGVDSTLKIQPAKLEDSAVYLCASSFFGGSQYFGPGTRLLVL.

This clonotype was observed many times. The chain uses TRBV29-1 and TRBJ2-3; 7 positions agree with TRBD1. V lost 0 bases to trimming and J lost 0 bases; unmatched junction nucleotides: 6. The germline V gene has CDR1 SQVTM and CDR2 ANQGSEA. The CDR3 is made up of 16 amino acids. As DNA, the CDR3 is TGCAGCGTTGAAGATTTTCGGGACAGCAGCACAGATACGCAGTATTTT. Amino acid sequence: CSVEDFRDSSTDTQYF.

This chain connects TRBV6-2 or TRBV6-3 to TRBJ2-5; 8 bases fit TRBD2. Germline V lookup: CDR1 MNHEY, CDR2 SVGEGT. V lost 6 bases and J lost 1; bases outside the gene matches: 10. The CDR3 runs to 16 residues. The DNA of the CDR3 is TGTGCCAGCAGAACACGTAATAGCGGGATCCAAGAGACCCAGTACTTC. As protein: CASRTRNSGIQETQYF.

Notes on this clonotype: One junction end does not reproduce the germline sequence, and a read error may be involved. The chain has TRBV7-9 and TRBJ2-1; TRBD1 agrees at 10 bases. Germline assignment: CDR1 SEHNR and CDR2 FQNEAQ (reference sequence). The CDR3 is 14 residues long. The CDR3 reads CASSSGQGINKQFF. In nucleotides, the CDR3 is TGTGCCAGCAGCTCGGGACAGGGGATCAATAAGCAGTTCTTC.

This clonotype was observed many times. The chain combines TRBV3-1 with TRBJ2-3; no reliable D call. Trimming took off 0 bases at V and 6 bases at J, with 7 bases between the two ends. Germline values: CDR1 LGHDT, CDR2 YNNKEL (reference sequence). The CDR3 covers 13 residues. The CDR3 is CASSQEIRDTQYF. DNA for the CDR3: TGTGCCAGCAGCCAAGAGATCAGGGATACGCAGTATTTT.

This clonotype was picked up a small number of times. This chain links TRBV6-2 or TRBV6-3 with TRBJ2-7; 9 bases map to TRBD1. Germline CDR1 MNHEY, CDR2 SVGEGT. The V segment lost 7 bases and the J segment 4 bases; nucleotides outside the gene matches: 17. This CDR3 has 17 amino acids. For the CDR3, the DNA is TGTGCCAGCAATTTCCACTCTGGGACAGGGAGTTTTTACGAGCAGTACTTC. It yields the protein CASNFHSGTGSFYEQYF.

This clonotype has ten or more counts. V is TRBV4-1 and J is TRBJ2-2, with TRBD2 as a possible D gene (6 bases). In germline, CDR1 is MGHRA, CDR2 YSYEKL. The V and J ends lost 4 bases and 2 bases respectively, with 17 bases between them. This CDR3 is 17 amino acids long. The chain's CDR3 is CASSPNTGGSNTGELFF. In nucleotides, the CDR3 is TGCGCCAGCAGCCCGAACACCGGGGGAAGCAACACCGGGGAGCTGTTTTTT.

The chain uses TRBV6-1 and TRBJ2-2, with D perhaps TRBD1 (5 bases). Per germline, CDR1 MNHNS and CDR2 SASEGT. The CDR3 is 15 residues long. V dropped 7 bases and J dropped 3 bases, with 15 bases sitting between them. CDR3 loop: CASNPGFLDTGELFF. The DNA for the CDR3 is TGTGCCAGCAACCCAGGGTTTTTGGACACCGGGGAGCTGTTTTTT.

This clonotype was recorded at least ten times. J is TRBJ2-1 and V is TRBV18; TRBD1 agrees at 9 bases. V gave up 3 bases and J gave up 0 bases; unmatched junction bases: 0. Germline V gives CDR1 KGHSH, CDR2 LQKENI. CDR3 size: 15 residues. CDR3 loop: CASSPTGGSYNEQFF. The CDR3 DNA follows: TGTGCCAGCTCACCGACAGGGGGCTCCTACAATGAGCAGTTCTTC.

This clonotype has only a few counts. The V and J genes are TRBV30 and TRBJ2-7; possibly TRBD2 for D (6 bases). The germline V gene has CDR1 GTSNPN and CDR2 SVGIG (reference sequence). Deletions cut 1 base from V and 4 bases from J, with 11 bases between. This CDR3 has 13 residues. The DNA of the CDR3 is TGTGCCTGGAGTGGTCATGGGAGGTACGAGCAGTACTTC. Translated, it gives CAWSGHGRYEQYF.